These 30 T cell receptor beta chains came from one sample sequenced in a study of blood T cell repertoires in COVID-19. Measured with immunoSEQ multiplex PCR; TCRdb has only the in-frame clones, and not every one. The sample carries roughly 340,000 clones, around nine tenths recorded once. Specimen: peripheral blood. These receptors all stem from a woman aged 18-29 years who had recovered from COVID-19.

V usage is TRBV11-2 and J usage is TRBJ1-4; D unresolved. The CDR3 is 17 amino acids. V lost 1 base to trimming and J lost 0 bases, with 12 bases between them. Germline lookup yields CDR1 SGHAT and CDR2 FQNNGV. The CDR3 nucleotides are TGTGCCAGCAGCTTAGGGGTCTCGCAGGCAACTAATGAAAAACTGTTTTTT. Translated, it gives CASSLGVSQATNEKLFF.

J is TRBJ2-5 and V is TRBV5-4; the match to TRBD1 covers 9 bases. The germline V gene has CDR1 SGHNT and CDR2 YYREEE (reference sequence). Trimming at V came to 0 bases and at J to 7 bases, leaving 10 bases not matched to a gene. There are 16 residues in the CDR3. For the CDR3, the DNA is TGTGCCAGCAGCTTGGGGGGACAGGGATTATATGGGACCCAGTACTTC. As protein: CASSLGGQGLYGTQYF.

The chain has TRBV7-2 and TRBJ2-5; 13 nucleotides agree with TRBD2. CDR1 is SGHTA and CDR2 is FQGNSA in the germline V gene. V was clipped by 5 bases and J by 1 base; unmatched bases: 10. CDR3 length: 18 amino acids. The CDR3 loop is CASSPTGLAGRPQETQYF. The CDR3 DNA reads as TGTGCCAGCAGCCCGACGGGACTAGCGGGAAGGCCCCAAGAGACCCAGTACTTC. The full variable domain, with the rest looked up from reference TRBV7-2 and TRBJ2-5, is GAGVSQSPSNKVTEKGKDVELRCDPISGHTALYWYRQSLGQGLEFLIYFQGNSAPDKSGLPSDRFSAERTGGSVSTLTIQRTQQEDSAVYLCASSPTGLAGRPQETQYFGPGTRLLVL.

This rearrangement joins TRBV7-2 to TRBJ2-1; 10 positions agree with TRBD2. Per germline, CDR1 SGHTA and CDR2 FQGNSA. The CDR3 runs 14 residues. The V gene end was trimmed by 5 bases and the J gene end by 6 bases; junction bases not matched to a gene: 4. Here the CDR3 reads CASSTGTSANEQFF. CDR3 DNA: TGTGCCAGCAGCACCGGGACTAGCGCCAATGAGCAGTTCTTC.

J is TRBJ2-3 and V is TRBV27; TRBD2 aligns across 9 bases. The germline V gene has CDR1 MNHEY and CDR2 SMNVEV (reference sequence). V trimming: 2 bases; J trimming: 6 bases; junction bases outside the gene matches: 15. The CDR3 totals 18 residues. The CDR3 region has the DNA TGTGCCAGCAGTTTAATCCCTAGCGGGACCCCACCGTACGATACGCAGTATTTT. This sequence encodes CASSLIPSGTPPYDTQYF.

The V gene is TRBV11-2, the J gene TRBJ2-1; possibly TRBD2 for D (6 bases). The CDR3 loop spans 16 amino acids. Looked up from germline, CDR1 is SGHAT and CDR2 is FQNNGV. The ends were cut back, 3 bases at V and 2 bases at J, with 14 bases in the middle. The CDR3 DNA is TGTGCCAGCAGCTTGGGGTGGGGGGACGCCTACAATGAGCAGTTCTTC. Protein sequence: CASSLGWGDAYNEQFF.

V gene TRBV11-3 combines with J gene TRBJ2-5, with TRBD1 identical over 12 bases. The CDR3 loop spans 16 amino acids. J lost 5 bases, V lost 3 bases, and 7 bases had no gene match. Per germline, CDR1 SGHNT and CDR2 YENEEA. The CDR3 DNA is TGTGCCAGCAGCTTCTCCGGGACAGGGGGCGTGGAGACCCAGTACTTC. Translated: CASSFSGTGGVETQYF.

The chain couples TRBV7-9 to TRBJ1-1; 10 nucleotides line up with TRBD1. In germline, CDR1 is SEHNR, CDR2 FQNEAQ (reference sequence). This CDR3 spans 14 amino acids. Trimming at V came to 5 bases and at J to 6 bases, leaving 6 bases not matched to a gene. CDR3 nucleotide sequence: TGTGCCAGCAGCCCACCGGGACAGGGGTCTGAAGCTTTCTTT. This gives the protein CASSPPGQGSEAFF.

This clone was seen once. The chain joins TRBV5-1 to TRBJ2-3, with 9 bases that match TRBD2. Germline CDR1 and CDR2: SGHRS and YFSETQ. Unmatched junction bases numbered 8, after V lost 0 bases and J lost 3 bases. The CDR3 extends over 17 amino acids. The CDR3 sequence is CASSLGIRGRATDTQYF. The DNA for the CDR3 is TGCGCCAGCAGCTTGGGAATCCGCGGGAGGGCTACAGATACGCAGTATTTT.

The V and J genes are TRBV25-1 and TRBJ1-5; a weak D match, TRBD1 (5 bases). Germline values: CDR1 MGHDK, CDR2 SYGVNS. CDR3 length: 15 amino acids. Trimming removed 3 bases from V and 5 bases from J, with 14 bases in between. CDR3 region: CASSDAGNPYQPQHF. CDR3 DNA: TGTGCCAGCAGTGACGCAGGGAACCCCTATCAGCCCCAGCATTTT.

The rearrangement joins TRBV25-1 to TRBJ1-1; TRBD1 agrees at 7 bases. The CDR3 covers 16 residues. V was pared by 11 bases and J by 4 bases, with 19 bases of the junction left unmatched. CDR1 MGHDK and CDR2 SYGVNS come from the germline V gene. The CDR3 spells CASRGRDRVSGTEAFF. The CDR3 DNA sequence: TGTGCCTCAAGAGGGCGAGACAGGGTGTCGGGCACTGAAGCTTTCTTT.

The chain joins TRBV12-3 or TRBV12-4 to TRBJ2-3, with D perhaps matching TRBD1 (6 bases). V lost 6 bases and J 7 bases, leaving 14 bases between the germline ends. The CDR3 loop spans 13 amino acids. The CDR3 sequence: CASSRQDTNTQYF. The CDR3 coding sequence is TGTGCCAGCAGCAGACAGGATACAAATACGCAGTATTTT.

This clone has only one observation. The V call is TRBV11-2, the J call TRBJ1-1; D gene uncertain. The germline gives CDR1 SGHAT, CDR2 FQNNGV. The CDR3 loop spans 14 amino acids. Trimming removed 5 bases at V and 0 bases at J, with 10 bases between. This CDR3 reads CASSLLSLNTEAFF. The DNA of the CDR3 is TGTGCCAGCAGCCTCTTATCTCTGAACACTGAAGCTTTCTTT.

V usage is TRBV6-2 or TRBV6-3 and J usage is TRBJ2-3; the match to TRBD1 covers 7 bases. Trimming at V came to 2 bases and at J to 4 bases, leaving 6 bases not matched to a gene. Germline CDR1 reads MNHEY; CDR2 reads SVGEGT. This CDR3 comprises 15 residues. CDR3 sequence (DNA): TGTGCCAGCAGTTACAGGACAGGCGCCTCAGATACGCAGTATTTT. As protein: CASSYRTGASDTQYF.

The genes are TRBV7-2 and TRBJ1-2; tentative D call: TRBD1 (5 bases). Germline V CDR1 and CDR2: SGHTA, FQGNSA. The CDR3 consists of 16 residues. The V and J ends lost 1 base and 1 base respectively, with 13 bases between them. DNA for the CDR3: TGTGCCAGCAGCTTAGTCCCGGGGGTGGTTAACTATGGCTACACCTTC. Translated: CASSLVPGVVNYGYTF.

This chain joins TRBV19 and TRBJ1-1; the match to TRBD1 covers 9 bases. Trimming at V came to 5 bases and at J to 3 bases, leaving 10 bases not matched to a gene. Germline CDR1 reads LNHDA; CDR2 reads SQIVND (reference sequence). CDR3 length: 16 residues. The CDR3: CASSSRTGAGDTEAFF. Written as DNA, the CDR3 is TGTGCCAGTAGTTCCCGGACAGGGGCCGGGGACACTGAAGCTTTCTTT.

The chain is built from TRBV7-2 and TRBJ2-5; 12 nucleotides agree with TRBD2. Per germline, CDR1 SGHTA and CDR2 FQGNSA. The trim removed 8 bases at V and 5 bases at J, leaving 15 bases unmatched. CDR3 length: 17 amino acids. The chain's CDR3 is CASFHSRLAGGHETQYF. CDR3 coding DNA: TGTGCCAGCTTCCATAGCCGGCTAGCGGGAGGGCACGAGACCCAGTACTTC.

The J gene is TRBJ1-5, the V gene TRBV3-1 (or the pseudogene TRBV3-2), with 10 bases matching TRBD1. CDR1 is LGHDT and CDR2 is YNNKEL in the germline V gene (reference sequence). V shed 0 bases and J 6 bases; nucleotides not matched to a gene: 8. The CDR3 has 17 amino acids. In DNA form, the CDR3 reads TGTGCCAGCAGCCAAGAGAGGACAGGGGGGTTCCGTCAGCCCCAGCATTTT. Its translation is CASSQERTGGFRQPQHF.

V and J are TRBV11-2 and TRBJ2-7; TRBD2 matches at 12 bases. The length of the CDR3 is 19 residues. Germline CDR1 is SGHAT and CDR2 is FQNNGV. The trim removed 1 base at V and 3 bases at J, leaving 13 bases unmatched. Here the CDR3 reads CASSLVGGLAGTAYYEQYV. CDR3 nucleotide sequence: TGTGCCAGCAGCTTAGTAGGAGGACTAGCGGGAACCGCCTACTACGAGCAGTACGTC.

This chain connects TRBV9 to TRBJ1-6; D might be TRBD1 (5 bases). This CDR3 spans 15 amino acids. From germline, CDR1 is SGDLS and CDR2 YYNGEE. Between the trimmed V and J ends, which lost 2 bases and 5 bases, there was a span of 11 bases. DNA of the CDR3: TGTGCCAGCAGCGTGGGGGGACGGAATAATTCACCCCTCCACTTT. This codes for CASSVGGRNNSPLHF. The full variable domain, with the rest looked up from reference TRBV9 and TRBJ1-6, is DSGVTQTPKHLITATGQRVTLRCSPRSGDLSVYWYQQSLDQGLQFLIQYYNGEERAKGNILERFSAQQFPDLHSELNLSSLELGDSALYFCASSVGGRNNSPLHFGNGTRLTVT.

The chain is built from TRBV15 and TRBJ1-5; 8 positions agree with TRBD1. J gave up 0 bases and V 5 bases, and 6 bases lay outside the gene matches. The CDR3 extends over 16 amino acids. From germline, CDR1 is LNHNV and CDR2 YYDKDF (reference sequence). The CDR3 protein is CATSGRTGNSNQPQHF. The CDR3 DNA is TGTGCCACCAGCGGCCGGACAGGGAATAGCAATCAGCCCCAGCATTTT.

The J gene is TRBJ1-5, the V gene TRBV15; D perhaps matches TRBD1 (6 bases). The CDR3 is made up of 14 amino acids. Per the germline V gene, CDR1 is LNHNV and CDR2 is YYDKDF (reference sequence). The V gene lost 3 bases and the J gene lost 5 bases, with 11 bases spanning the gap. The CDR3 loop is CATSRRNRDQPQHF. The CDR3 DNA is TGTGCCACCAGCAGGAGGAACAGGGATCAGCCCCAGCATTTT.

By frequency in the sample, this clone is medium-sized (0.01 to 0.1%). The chain employs TRBV4-1 and TRBJ1-2; TRBD1 matches 12 bases. The germline CDR1 and CDR2 sequences are MGHRA and YSYEKL. This CDR3 region has 21 residues. The V segment lost 0 bases and the J segment 4 bases; nucleotides outside the gene matches: 18. The CDR3 DNA follows: TGCGCCAGCAGCCAAGATACGCGCAAAACTTGGGGACAGGGGGCTGTCTATGGCTACACCTTC. This translates into CASSQDTRKTWGQGAVYGYTF.

This chain links TRBV9 with TRBJ1-3; D perhaps matches TRBD1 (6 bases). Looked up from germline, CDR1 is SGDLS and CDR2 is YYNGEE. The CDR3 covers 16 residues. Trimming left V 0 bases short and J 0 bases short, with 10 bases between. CDR3 sequence (DNA): TGTGCCAGCAGCGTAGAAACAGGGCTCTCTGGAAACACCATATATTTT. Encoded protein: CASSVETGLSGNTIYF.

The J gene is TRBJ1-1, the V gene TRBV6-5, with a weak D call TRBD1 (6 bases). Germline V CDR1 and CDR2: MNHEY, SVGAGI. The CDR3 length is 13 residues. The ends were cut back, 6 bases at V and 5 bases at J, with 13 bases in the middle. The CDR3 DNA reads as TGTGCCAGCAGAGAGGGGGGGAGAACTGAAGCTTTCTTT. Translating gives CASREGGRTEAFF.

This clone was observed a single time. DNA of the CDR3: TGCAGCTCGACTAGCGGGAACGATGAGCAGTTCTTC. Translating gives CSSTSGNDEQFF. The chain joins TRBV29-1 to TRBJ2-1; 11 positions match TRBD2. The CDR3 consists of 12 residues. Germline V lookup: CDR1 SQVTM, CDR2 ANQGSEA. After removal of 8 bases from V and 8 bases from J, the junction contained 5 bases not matched to a gene.

The chain uses TRBV4-1 and TRBJ1-1, with 9 bases matching TRBD1. V gave up 5 bases and J gave up 8 bases; unmatched junction bases: 9. This CDR3 spans 14 amino acids. Germline V gene lookup returns CDR1 MGHRA and CDR2 YSYEKL. The CDR3 spells CASSGTGGNPEAFF. As DNA, the CDR3 is TGCGCCAGCAGCGGAACAGGGGGCAACCCGGAAGCTTTCTTT.

The CDR3 protein is CASSEPLHRLAAVTYEQYV. The DNA for the CDR3 is TGTGCCAGCAGCGAGCCCCTACACAGACTAGCGGCAGTTACCTACGAGCAGTACGTC. The chain carries TRBV2 and TRBJ2-7; 9 bases are shared with TRBD2. Germline V gene lookup returns CDR1 SNHLY and CDR2 FYNNEI. The junction had 20 bases not matched to a gene; V was cut back by 6 bases and J by 2 bases. The CDR3 consists of 19 residues.

This chain uses TRBV18 with TRBJ1-1; tentative D call: TRBD1 (5 bases). Between the trimmed V and J ends, which lost 1 base and 4 bases, there was a span of 13 bases. The germline gives CDR1 KGHSH, CDR2 LQKENI. The CDR3 runs to 15 residues. The CDR3 reads CASSPQAGVGTEAFF. Written as DNA, the CDR3 is TGTGCCAGCTCACCACAAGCGGGGGTGGGCACTGAAGCTTTCTTT.

The V and J genes are TRBV24-1 and TRBJ2-2, with 10 positions matching TRBD1. V trimming: 5 bases; J trimming: 3 bases; junction bases outside the gene matches: 5. Germline V gene sequence: CDR1 KGHDR, CDR2 SFDVKD. The CDR3 has 16 amino acids. CDR3 region: CATSASDRGDTGELFF. As DNA, the CDR3 is TGTGCCACCAGTGCTTCGGACAGGGGGGACACCGGGGAGCTGTTTTTT.